These 6 T cell receptor beta chains were sequenced from one sample in a study of identical twins. TCRdb re-called the 5' RACE reads with MiXCR, one entry per CDR3 protein. The data contain about 890,000 distinct CDR3 sequences, roughly an eighth of them singletons. A further study also used this sample, focusing on yellow fever vaccine responses in identical twins.

Input material: PBMCs. These receptors were obtained from a woman between 18 and 29 years old in good health.

This clonotype has more than one count but fewer than ten. The chain recombines TRBV9 with TRBJ2-2, with unresolved D. Trimming took off 0 bases at V and 5 bases at J, with 5 bases between the two ends. Germline loops: CDR1 SGDLS, CDR2 YYNGEE. The CDR3 runs to 13 residues. The CDR3: CASSVDLTGELFF. CDR3 sequence (DNA): TGTGCCAGCAGCGTAGACCTGACCGGGGAGCTGTTTTTT.

This clonotype showed up many times. The rearrangement joins TRBV28 to TRBJ1-1; weak D call: TRBD1 (5 bases). Trimming removed 2 bases at V and 3 bases at J, with 10 bases between. Germline CDR1 reads MDHEN; CDR2 reads SYDVKM. This CDR3 is 14 amino acids long. For the CDR3, the DNA is TGTGCCAGCAGTTTAAACGACAGAGACACTGAAGCTTTCTTT. It codes for CASSLNDRDTEAFF.

The chain couples TRBV28 to TRBJ1-1; D is unclear. Trimming removed 8 bases from V and 1 base from J, with 17 bases in between. The CDR3 is 15 amino acids. From germline, CDR1 is MDHEN and CDR2 SYDVKM. The CDR3 region is CASPDRGSKNTEAFF. In DNA form, the CDR3 reads TGTGCCAGCCCCGACCGGGGATCCAAGAACACTGAAGCTTTCTTT.

This clonotype turned up a few times. The chain couples TRBV15 to TRBJ1-5; TRBD1 is a possible D gene (5 bases). The CDR3 runs to 15 residues. V lost 0 bases and J lost 6, with 12 bases in between. Germline assignment: CDR1 LNHNV and CDR2 YYDKDF (reference sequence). CDR3 bases: TGTGCCACCAGCAGAGATCGTGCAGGGCTTCAGCCCCAGCATTTT. Translation: CATSRDRAGLQPQHF.

This clonotype has only a few counts. The V call is TRBV24-1, the J call TRBJ1-5; weak D call: TRBD1 (5 bases). The germline gives CDR1 KGHDR, CDR2 SFDVKD. There are 17 residues in the CDR3. Trimming left V 4 bases short and J 3 bases short, with 18 bases between. In nucleotides, the CDR3 is TGTGCCACCAGTGACCCCTCGGGGGAGGGTACCAATCAGCCCCAGCATTTT. Protein: CATSDPSGEGTNQPQHF.

V and J are TRBV12-3 or TRBV12-4 and TRBJ2-3, with unresolved D. The CDR3 is 12 amino acids. The V gene lost 8 bases and the J gene lost 11 bases, with 17 bases spanning the gap. The CDR3 bases are TGTGCCAGCGAACCCCTCTCAAATGGGCAGTATTTT. This sequence encodes CASEPLSNGQYF.